The subject of this entry is one TCR beta chain. Its antigen is unknown. TCR beta VDJ and CDR3 profiles were obtained from a genomic DNA template. MiXCR, applied by TCRdb to the reads, yields one record per CDR3 protein. Here the sample spans under 150,000 distinct CDR3 sequences, more than 35% being singletons. The source of the sample is a study of CD8+CD57+ T cells in acquired aplastic anemia. Study-level points and caveats: Researchers report that around 31 CD8+ CDR3 sequences appeared in both patients and controls.

The V end lost 2 bases, the J end lost 3 bases, and 7 bases lay between the germline ends. Germline lookup yields CDR1 MNHEY and CDR2 SVGAGI. The CDR3 runs 13 residues. The specimen sequenced was sorted CD4+, CD8+, or CD8+CD57+ T cells (not recorded which) from PBMCs. The source of this sequence is a human donor in good health, serving as a control. The genes are TRBV6-5 and TRBJ2-5, with D unresolved. The CDR3 sequence: CASSYAIEETQYF. The CDR3 nucleotides are TGTGCCAGCAGTTACGCCATCGAAGAGACCCAGTACTTC.